A selection of T cell receptor beta chains follows, all from one sample in a study of type 1 regulatory T cells. TCRdb redid the calling of the reads with MiXCR, one entry per CDR3 protein. Among more than 60,000 distinct CDR3 sequences, about 50% were seen once, and the ten largest hold about 2%. Their antigens remain unidentified. Input material: cultured non-Tr1 T cells, either the whole culture or a sorted T cell fraction (not recorded which). These receptors were obtained from a human donor in good health. The CDR3 runs from the conserved cysteine through the conserved F or W. Fields, in order: CDR3 protein, CDR3 DNA, V gene, clone size, J gene, D gene. D genes are given only for firm matches. Not all rows give a size; the values are once, few, many and, for expanded clones, a class.

CDR3 protein: CASSSRLAGAEQYF
CDR3 DNA: TGTGCCAGCAGCTCCCGACTAGCGGGGGCCGAGCAGTACTTC
V gene: TRBV7-2
clone size: NA
J gene: TRBJ2-7
D gene: TRBD2

CDR3 protein: CASSSRPQGFGYTF
CDR3 DNA: TGTGCCAGCAGCTCCCGTCCGCAGGGCTTCGGCTACACCTTC
V gene: TRBV3-1
clone size: few
J gene: TRBJ1-2
D gene: NA

CDR3 protein: CASSLRASKADTQYF
CDR3 DNA: TGTGCCAGCAGCTTAAGGGCTAGCAAGGCAGATACGCAGTATTTT
V gene: TRBV7-2
clone size: NA
J gene: TRBJ2-3
D gene: NA

CDR3 protein: CASSPTTFRADTQYF
CDR3 DNA: TGTGCCAGCAGCCCCACCACTTTTCGGGCAGATACGCAGTATTTT
V gene: TRBV6-5
clone size: once
J gene: TRBJ2-3
D gene: NA

CDR3 protein: CAWSKDRDGYTF
CDR3 DNA: TGTGCCTGGAGCAAGGACAGAGATGGCTACACCTTC
V gene: TRBV30
clone size: once
J gene: TRBJ1-2
D gene: NA

CDR3 protein: CASSQVQGRHEQFF
CDR3 DNA: TGTGCCAGCAGCCAAGTCCAGGGGAGACATGAGCAGTTCTTC
V gene: TRBV3-1
clone size: NA
J gene: TRBJ2-1
D gene: NA

CDR3 protein: CASSSGDTQYF
CDR3 DNA: TGTGCCAGCAGTAGCGGGGATACGCAGTATTTT
V gene: TRBV6-6
clone size: NA
J gene: TRBJ2-3
D gene: NA

CDR3 protein: CASSITGSYEQYF
CDR3 DNA: TGTGCCAGCAGTATTACGGGGTCCTACGAGCAGTACTTC
V gene: TRBV27
clone size: NA
J gene: TRBJ2-7
D gene: NA

CDR3 protein: CASSPGSSYNSPLHF
CDR3 DNA: TGTGCCAGTAGCCCGGGGAGCTCCTATAATTCACCCCTCCACTTT
V gene: TRBV19
clone size: NA
J gene: TRBJ1-6
D gene: NA

CDR3 protein: CASSSIPGTYNEQFF
CDR3 DNA: TGTGCCAGCAGCTCGATCCCCGGCACCTACAATGAGCAGTTCTTC
V gene: TRBV7-2
clone size: NA
J gene: TRBJ2-1
D gene: NA

CDR3 protein: CASSAGQDTEAFF
CDR3 DNA: TGTGCCAGCTCAGCCGGACAGGACACTGAAGCTTTCTTT
V gene: TRBV18
clone size: NA
J gene: TRBJ1-1
D gene: TRBD1

CDR3 protein: CASSLGLAGTPEGEQLF
CDR3 DNA: TGTGCCAGCAGCCTCGGACTAGCGGGGACCCCTGAGGGTGAGCAGCTCTTC
V gene: TRBV9
clone size: NA
J gene: TRBJ2-1
D gene: TRBD2

CDR3 protein: CASSLAGLATTGELFF
CDR3 DNA: TGCGCCAGCAGCTTGGCGGGACTAGCTACGACCGGGGAGCTGTTTTTT
V gene: TRBV5-1
clone size: NA
J gene: TRBJ2-2
D gene: TRBD2

CDR3 protein: CASSGASPGGYTF
CDR3 DNA: TGTGCCAGCAGTGGCGCGTCCCCAGGTGGCTACACCTTC
V gene: TRBV28
clone size: NA
J gene: TRBJ1-2
D gene: NA

CDR3 protein: CSARVPAGGVYNEQFF
CDR3 DNA: TGCAGTGCTAGAGTACCAGCGGGGGGAGTCTACAATGAGCAGTTCTTC
V gene: TRBV20-1
clone size: many
J gene: TRBJ2-1
D gene: TRBD2

CDR3 protein: CATSREQSDVGYTF
CDR3 DNA: TGTGCCACCAGCAGAGAACAGTCCGACGTTGGCTACACCTTC
V gene: TRBV15
clone size: NA
J gene: TRBJ1-2
D gene: NA

CDR3 protein: CASSLRTGLTFNYGYTF
CDR3 DNA: TGTGCCAGCAGTTTAAGGACAGGGCTTACTTTTAACTATGGCTACACCTTC
V gene: TRBV6-6
clone size: NA
J gene: TRBJ1-2
D gene: TRBD1

CDR3 protein: CSVGKGHSYEQYF
CDR3 DNA: TGCAGCGTTGGTAAGGGGCACTCCTACGAGCAGTACTTC
V gene: TRBV29-1
clone size: NA
J gene: TRBJ2-7
D gene: NA

CDR3 protein: CASSLTGSSTDTQYF
CDR3 DNA: TGTGCCAGCAGTTTAACAGGCTCTAGCACAGATACGCAGTATTTT
V gene: TRBV27
clone size: NA
J gene: TRBJ2-3
D gene: NA

CDR3 protein: CASRENRGRGGYTF
CDR3 DNA: TGTGCCAGCAGGGAAAACAGGGGGCGCGGAGGCTACACCTTC
V gene: TRBV12-3/TRBV12-4
clone size: few
J gene: TRBJ1-2
D gene: TRBD1

CDR3 protein: CASSENTIAKQFF
CDR3 DNA: TGTGCCAGCAGTGAAAATACTATAGCAAAACAGTTCTTC
V gene: TRBV6-1
clone size: NA
J gene: TRBJ2-1
D gene: NA

CDR3 protein: CSARTGGFQETQYF
CDR3 DNA: TGCAGTGCTAGAACCGGAGGGTTTCAAGAGACCCAGTACTTC
V gene: TRBV20-1
clone size: NA
J gene: TRBJ2-5
D gene: NA

CDR3 protein: CASSLAGLNYGYTF
CDR3 DNA: TGTGCCAGCAGTTTGGCAGGGTTAAACTATGGCTACACCTTC
V gene: TRBV12-3/TRBV12-4
clone size: NA
J gene: TRBJ1-2
D gene: NA

CDR3 protein: CASSFPLGEQFF
CDR3 DNA: TGTGCCAGCAGTTTCCCCCTGGGGGAGCAGTTCTTC
V gene: TRBV12-3/TRBV12-4
clone size: NA
J gene: TRBJ2-1
D gene: NA

CDR3 protein: CASSGGGAGSETQYF
CDR3 DNA: TGTGCCAGCAGTGGGGGTGGGGCAGGTTCAGAGACCCAGTACTTC
V gene: TRBV28
clone size: NA
J gene: TRBJ2-5
D gene: NA

CDR3 protein: CASSLDQGSGDTEAFF
CDR3 DNA: TGTGCCAGCAGCTTAGATCAGGGCAGCGGGGACACTGAAGCTTTCTTT
V gene: TRBV11-3
clone size: NA
J gene: TRBJ1-1
D gene: NA

CDR3 protein: CASSFLLGQRNSPLHF
CDR3 DNA: TGTGCCAGCAGCTTTTTGTTGGGACAGAGAAATTCACCCCTCCACTTT
V gene: TRBV7-2
clone size: once
J gene: TRBJ1-6
D gene: TRBD1

CDR3 protein: CASSLADSSWAFATGEQFF
CDR3 DNA: TGTGCCAGCAGCTTAGCGGACAGTTCTTGGGCCTTCGCTACCGGTGAGCAGTTCTTC
V gene: TRBV7-8
clone size: NA
J gene: TRBJ2-1
D gene: NA